This T cell receptor beta chain was found in a study of T cell changes during pregnancy in multiple sclerosis. V was shortened by 2 bases and J by 4 bases, with 12 bases between the two germline ends. This CDR3 spans 14 amino acids. Germline assignment: CDR1 LNHDA and CDR2 SQIVND (reference sequence). Here immunoSEQ multiplex PCR was the method, and the copy in TCRdb shows in-frame clones only, minus some. Of around 50,000 clones listed, about 92% were seen once; the top ten hold 3% to 4%. This TCR came from a female donor with multiple sclerosis, enrolled in a pregnancy study. The sample was CD8+ T cells from peripheral blood mononuclear cells, taken in the second trimester of pregnancy. J is TRBJ2-7 and V is TRBV19; D is undetermined. CDR3 residues: CASSISTTFYEQYF. DNA of the CDR3: TGTGCCAGTAGTATAAGTACTACCTTTTACGAGCAGTACTTC.